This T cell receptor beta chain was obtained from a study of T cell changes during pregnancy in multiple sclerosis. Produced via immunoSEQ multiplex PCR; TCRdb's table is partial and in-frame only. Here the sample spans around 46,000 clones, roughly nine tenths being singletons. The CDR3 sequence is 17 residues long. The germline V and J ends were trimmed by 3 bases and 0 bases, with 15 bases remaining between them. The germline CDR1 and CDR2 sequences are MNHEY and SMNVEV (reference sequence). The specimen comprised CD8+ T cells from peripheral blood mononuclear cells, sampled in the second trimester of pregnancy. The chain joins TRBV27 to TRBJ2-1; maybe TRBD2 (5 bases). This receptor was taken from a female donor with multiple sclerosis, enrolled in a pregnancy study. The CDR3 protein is CASSFASSRSSYNEQFF. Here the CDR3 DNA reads TGTGCCAGCAGTTTTGCTAGCAGCCGGAGCTCCTACAATGAGCAGTTCTTC.